This T cell receptor beta chain originates from a study of blood T cell repertoires in COVID-19. Study-level background: Spain, Italy and the United States supplied samples that represented acute and convalescent COVID-19. T cells, B-cell-depleted T cells, or PBMCs supplied cDNA or gDNA.

Under the authors' procedure: Nucleated cell number was recorded as an estimate derived from reference gene primer amplification. Method: immunoSEQ multiplex PCR; TCRdb's copy keeps in-frame clones and lacks some. That table supplies the V and J calls and clone size; D and trimming were determined from the DNA. The sample holds some 200,000 clones, 85% to 90% seen once. Germline V gives CDR1 LGHDT, CDR2 YNNKEL (reference sequence). The V gene end was trimmed by 4 bases and the J gene end by 0 bases; junction bases not matched to a gene: 14. The CDR3 spans 20 residues. The sequence derives from a man between 18 and 35 years old with active or convalescent COVID-19. V is TRBV3-1 (or the pseudogene TRBV3-2) and J is TRBJ2-3, with TRBD2 identical over 12 bases. Material for sequencing was peripheral blood. CDR3 coding DNA: TGTGCCAGCAGCCTTACTGGACTAGCGGGGCGAGCGGGGAGCACAGATACGCAGTATTTT. Translation gives CASSLTGLAGRAGSTDTQYF.